This TCR beta chain was found in a study of T cell responses to AZD1222 COVID-19 vaccine. Study outcomes and limitations: Spike-specific TCRs gained breadth and depth after people received two AZD1222 doses. Baseline serostatus was positive in only six AZD1222 recipients. Donors were chiefly white British, with a greater number of females, and clonal diversity was perhaps underestimated.

Remarks on this clone: The antigen is undetermined.

Using immunoSEQ multiplex PCR, the repertoire was profiled, and TCRdb retains in-frame clones only, with some absent. The sample has 140,000 or so clones, more than 70% seen once. Second doses at about 4 or about 12 weeks were pooled. This specimen was peripheral blood, taken 28 days after the second AZD1222 dose. This clonotype was obtained from an adult who received the AZD1222 COVID-19 vaccine.

CDR3 loop: CASSQDLDQPQHF. The CDR3 DNA follows: TGTGCCAGCAGCCAAGATCTGGATCAGCCCCAGCATTTT. V gene TRBV3-1 (or the pseudogene TRBV3-2) combines with J gene TRBJ1-5, with D unresolved. This CDR3 has 13 amino acids. CDR1 and CDR2 from the germline V gene are LGHDT and YNNKEL (reference sequence). Deletions cut 0 bases from V and 5 bases from J, with 5 bases between.